Following are 24 T cell receptor beta chains from one sample sequenced in a study of cytomegalovirus exposure and HLA in healthy donors. The PCR ran on 60 Vbeta and 13 Jbeta primers. Sequencing used immunoSEQ multiplex PCR; TCRdb keeps in-frame clones, though not all of them. The top ten clones hold 1.3% to 1.5% of a sample with over 100,000 clones, around 73% of them seen once. Specimen: PBMCs. Receptor source: a female donor in good health and CMV-seronegative.

V is TRBV28 and J is TRBJ2-3, with D uncertain. The V gene's germline CDR1 is MDHEN and CDR2 SYDVKM. Trimming pared 5 bases from V and 2 bases from J, leaving 8 bases between. The CDR3 has 13 residues. The CDR3 coding sequence is TGTGCCAGCAGTCCTCCCTCCACAGATACGCAGTATTTT. It is translated as CASSPPSTDTQYF.

V and J are TRBV10-3 and TRBJ2-1; 10 nucleotides align to TRBD2. Germline CDR1 reads ENHRY; CDR2 reads SYGVKD. Trimming cost V 10 bases and J 8 bases; bases outside gene matches: 14. This CDR3 has 15 residues. The DNA of the CDR3 is TGTGCCACGCTGAAATCTAGCGGGAGTCGACATGAGCAGTTCTTC. Its protein is CATLKSSGSRHEQFF.

This clone was detected once. The rearrangement links TRBV7-2 to TRBJ2-1; 11 bases match TRBD2. Germline V gene sequence: CDR1 SGHTA, CDR2 FQGNSA. The CDR3 consists of 17 residues. With 4 bases clipped from V and 8 bases from J, the junction kept 13 bases outside the gene matches. CDR3 sequence: CASSSLAGVGVPYEQFF. For the CDR3, the DNA is TGTGCCAGCAGCTCACTAGCGGGAGTCGGGGTTCCATATGAGCAGTTCTTC. Full variable domain (rest looked up from reference TRBV7-2 and TRBJ2-1): GAGVSQSPSNKVTEKGKDVELRCDPISGHTALYWYRQSLGQGLEFLIYFQGNSAPDKSGLPSDRFSAERTGGSVSTLTIQRTQQEDSAVYLCASSSLAGVGVPYEQFFGPGTRLTVL.

The chain couples TRBV10-3 to TRBJ1-3, with D perhaps matching TRBD1 (6 bases). From germline, CDR1 is ENHRY and CDR2 SYGVKD. The CDR3 spans 13 residues. V shed 8 bases and J shed 0 bases, with 8 bases lying between them. The CDR3 region is CAIQGNSGNTIYF. For the CDR3, the DNA is TGTGCCATCCAGGGGAACTCTGGAAACACCATATATTTT.

Only one count was recorded for this clone. The V and J genes are TRBV2 and TRBJ2-7; 9 bases align to TRBD1. V trimming: 6 bases; J trimming: 13 bases; junction bases outside the gene matches: 10. Per the germline V gene, CDR1 is SNHLY and CDR2 is FYNNEI. The length of the CDR3 is 12 residues. The CDR3 region is CASSLKGGQGYF. CDR3 DNA: TGTGCCAGCAGCCTAAAGGGGGGACAGGGATACTTC.

The chain uses TRBV9 and TRBJ2-1; 7 positions match TRBD2. With 4 bases clipped from V and 5 bases from J, the junction kept 6 bases outside the gene matches. This CDR3 is 14 amino acids long. Germline CDR1 is SGDLS and CDR2 is YYNGEE. DNA for the CDR3: TGTGCCAGCAGCTCTAGCGGAGCCGACAATGAGCAGTTCTTC. Protein product: CASSSSGADNEQFF.

This clone came up a few times. The CDR3 is CASSALGSVSDTQYF. CDR3 sequence (DNA): TGCGCCAGCAGCGCCCTCGGTAGCGTGTCAGATACGCAGTATTTT. The V call is TRBV5-1, the J call TRBJ2-3; a weak D match, TRBD2 (5 bases). CDR1 is SGHRS and CDR2 is YFSETQ in the germline V gene. Trimming cost V 4 bases and J 4 bases, with 16 bases left between them. There are 15 residues in the CDR3.

This clone was seen a few times. The chain combines TRBV6-1 with TRBJ2-7; 7 bases line up with TRBD2. Germline lookup yields CDR1 MNHNS and CDR2 SASEGT. Trimming cost V 0 bases and J 3 bases; bases outside gene matches: 8. This CDR3 contains 16 residues. The CDR3 loop reads CASSEASSGPFYEQYF. In DNA form, the CDR3 reads TGTGCCAGCAGTGAAGCGAGTAGCGGGCCCTTCTACGAGCAGTACTTC.

The chain uses TRBV10-3 and TRBJ2-7; TRBD1 matches at 7 bases. CDR1 and CDR2 (germline): ENHRY, SYGVKD. V shed 5 bases, J shed 3 bases, and the junction held 4 bases outside the gene matches. The CDR3 extends over 13 amino acids. The chain's CDR3 is CAISFNRGYEQYF. The CDR3 region has the DNA TGTGCCATCAGTTTCAACAGGGGCTACGAGCAGTACTTC.

This rearrangement joins TRBV7-3 to TRBJ1-1; 9 nucleotides agree with TRBD1. The CDR3 is 14 residues long. V shed 5 bases and J 4 bases; nucleotides not matched to a gene: 5. Germline values: CDR1 SGHTA, CDR2 FQGTGA. The CDR3 protein is CASSRGTGSTEAFF. CDR3 sequence (DNA): TGTGCCAGCAGCCGGGGGACAGGGAGCACTGAAGCTTTCTTT.

The chain recombines TRBV18 with TRBJ2-7, with D perhaps matching TRBD2 (5 bases). The CDR3 consists of 11 residues. The germline gives CDR1 KGHSH, CDR2 LQKENI. The V and J ends lost 1 base and 7 bases respectively, with 5 bases between them. DNA of the CDR3: TGTGCCAGCTCACCACGCGGGGAGCAGTACTTC. Protein sequence: CASSPRGEQYF.

V and J are TRBV4-3 and TRBJ2-7; D possibly corresponds to TRBD1 (5 bases). This CDR3 region has 17 residues. Trimming stripped 0 bases from V and 4 bases from J, with 19 bases between. CDR1 is LGHNA, CDR2 YSLEER, per germline. CDR3 amino acids: CASSQDHQAGYGYEQYF. CDR3 DNA: TGCGCCAGCAGCCAAGATCATCAGGCAGGGTACGGTTACGAGCAGTACTTC.

The chain has TRBV18 and TRBJ1-1; TRBD1 is a possible D gene (6 bases). Trimming left V 4 bases short and J 5 bases short, with 11 bases between. CDR3 size: 13 residues. Germline CDR1 KGHSH, CDR2 LQKENI. This CDR3 reads CASSRRGETEAFF. In DNA, the CDR3 is TGTGCCAGCTCACGCAGGGGAGAGACTGAAGCTTTCTTT.

V is TRBV27 and J is TRBJ1-1; 11 nucleotides line up with TRBD1. This CDR3 has 17 amino acids. Germline V CDR1 and CDR2: MNHEY, SMNVEV (reference sequence). The trim removed 4 bases at V and 3 bases at J, leaving 10 bases unmatched. The CDR3 sequence is CASSSGTGGRWYTEAFF. CDR3 sequence (DNA): TGTGCCAGCAGTTCCGGGACAGGGGGGAGATGGTACACTGAAGCTTTCTTT.

This clone was picked up a small number of times. V gene TRBV11-3 combines with J gene TRBJ2-2; a weak D match, TRBD1 (5 bases). Trimming removed 5 bases at V and 13 bases at J, with 14 bases between. Looked up from germline, CDR1 is SGHNT and CDR2 is YENEEA. The CDR3 is 12 residues long. CDR3 sequence reads: CASSPDTSRLFF. The CDR3 nucleotides are TGTGCCAGCAGCCCGGACACGTCGAGGCTGTTTTTT.

For this clone: The same CDR3 also results from other DNA sequences found in this sample. The chain recombines TRBV6-5 with TRBJ1-4; D might be TRBD1 (5 bases). CDR3 length equals 13 residues. Germline V gives CDR1 MNHEY, CDR2 SVGAGI. V was cut by 6 bases and J by 5 bases, with 10 bases left in between. The CDR3 nucleotides read TGTGCCAGCAGGGGGGGAGCCAATGAAAAACTGTTTTTT. It specifies CASRGGANEKLFF.

This rearrangement joins TRBV4-1 to TRBJ1-2; weak D call: TRBD1 (5 bases). Trimming shortened V by 0 bases and J by 0 bases, and 23 bases separated the two germline ends. The CDR3 extends over 20 amino acids. Germline CDR1 MGHRA, CDR2 YSYEKL. CDR3 protein: CASSQELLSARAETNYGYTF. In nucleotides, the CDR3 is TGCGCCAGCAGCCAAGAGCTACTTTCGGCCAGGGCCGAAACTAACTATGGCTACACCTTC.

The chain uses TRBV6-6 and TRBJ2-3; D possibly corresponds to TRBD2 (5 bases). In germline, CDR1 is MNHNY, CDR2 SVGAGI (reference sequence). V was trimmed by 7 bases and J by 1 base, leaving 9 bases between them. The CDR3 runs to 13 residues. In DNA, the CDR3 is TGTGCCAGCACCAGGCGGGGCACAGATACGCAGTATTTT. Its translation: CASTRRGTDTQYF.

This chain connects TRBV7-6 to TRBJ2-2, with TRBD2 identical over 10 bases. Germline V lookup: CDR1 SGHVS, CDR2 FNYEAQ. CDR3 length equals 16 residues. The V segment lost 1 base and the J segment 5 bases; nucleotides outside the gene matches: 4. CDR3 in amino acids: CASSLGLAGATGELFF. CDR3 coding DNA: TGTGCCAGCAGCTTAGGGCTAGCGGGAGCAACCGGGGAGCTGTTTTTT.

The table lists this clone with a few counts. The V call is TRBV20-1, the J call TRBJ2-5; D is uncertain. In germline, CDR1 is DFQATT, CDR2 SNEGSKA (reference sequence). Trimming pared 3 bases from V and 5 bases from J, leaving 7 bases between. The CDR3 has 11 amino acids. In DNA form, the CDR3 reads TGCAGTGCTAGTTACGGGGAGACCCAGTACTTC. It encodes CSASYGETQYF.

There are a few counts of this clone. This rearrangement joins TRBV7-9 to TRBJ2-1, with 8 positions matching TRBD2. The V segment lost 1 base and the J segment 0 bases; nucleotides outside the gene matches: 8. The CDR3 totals 18 residues. Germline V gene sequence: CDR1 SEHNR, CDR2 FQNEAQ (reference sequence). In DNA form, the CDR3 reads TGTGCCAGCAGCTTAGGTTCAAGCGGGGGAAGCTCCTACAATGAGCAGTTCTTC. Translated: CASSLGSSGGSSYNEQFF.

This rearrangement joins TRBV4-2 to TRBJ1-2; D not certain. The germline V gene encodes CDR1 LGHNA and CDR2 YNFKEQ. The ends were cut back, 0 bases at V and 11 bases at J, with 13 bases in the middle. There are 13 residues in the CDR3. In nucleotides, the CDR3 is TGTGCCAGCAGCCAAGATAACGGTCGTAGATACACCTTC. Encoded protein: CASSQDNGRRYTF.

The V call is TRBV29-1, the J call TRBJ2-3, with 8 bases lining up with TRBD2. The CDR3 has 14 residues. Germline V lookup: CDR1 SQVTM, CDR2 ANQGSEA. Trimming at V came to 4 bases and at J to 5 bases, leaving 8 bases not matched to a gene. CDR3 DNA: TGCAGCGTTGTTTTCGGGGCGGGGGGAGATACGCAGTATTTT. It translates to CSVVFGAGGDTQYF.

CDR3 amino acids: CASSLGDGVHNYGYTF. Written as DNA, the CDR3 is TGTGCCAGCAGCTTAGGAGATGGAGTCCATAACTATGGCTACACCTTC. The gene calls are TRBV7-2 and TRBJ1-2; D is uncertain. Germline lookup yields CDR1 SGHTA and CDR2 FQGNSA. This CDR3 is built from 16 residues. The germline V and J ends were trimmed by 1 base and 1 base, with 13 bases remaining between them.